This T cell receptor (beta chain) was obtained from a study of T cells in Graves' hyperthyroidism and ophthalmopathy. Exclusion followed for patients with uncontrolled infection, other autoimmune disease, pregnancy or lactation. CDR3 length equals 14 residues. Trimming took 6 bases from V and 3 from J; bases not matched to a gene: 6. Germline loops: CDR1 LGHDT, CDR2 YNNKEL (reference sequence). In regard to this clonotype: The antigen remains undetermined.

Study-level findings and limits: In the analysis, a 13 V-J model separated ophthalmopathy from stable hyperthyroidism. Researchers found most expanded thyroid clonotypes above 0.001 in blood as well.

Amplification yielded TCR beta CDR3 regions, with RNA transcripts as the source. An initial round of RT-PCR targeting the TCR CDR3 relied on the HTBI primer set. TCRdb processed the multiplex PCR reads anew with MiXCR; each CDR3 protein has one entry. This repertoire shows 360,000 or so distinct CDR3 sequences, around 15% found once; its top ten account for under 25%. Sequences were obtained from blood. The V call is TRBV3-1, the J call TRBJ2-7; TRBD2 matches 9 bases. This receptor was taken from a woman aged 55 to 70 with Graves' ophthalmopathy. CDR3 loop: CASSRREGNYEQYF. The CDR3 DNA reads as TGTGCCAGCAGTCGGCGGGAGGGAAACTACGAGCAGTACTTC.